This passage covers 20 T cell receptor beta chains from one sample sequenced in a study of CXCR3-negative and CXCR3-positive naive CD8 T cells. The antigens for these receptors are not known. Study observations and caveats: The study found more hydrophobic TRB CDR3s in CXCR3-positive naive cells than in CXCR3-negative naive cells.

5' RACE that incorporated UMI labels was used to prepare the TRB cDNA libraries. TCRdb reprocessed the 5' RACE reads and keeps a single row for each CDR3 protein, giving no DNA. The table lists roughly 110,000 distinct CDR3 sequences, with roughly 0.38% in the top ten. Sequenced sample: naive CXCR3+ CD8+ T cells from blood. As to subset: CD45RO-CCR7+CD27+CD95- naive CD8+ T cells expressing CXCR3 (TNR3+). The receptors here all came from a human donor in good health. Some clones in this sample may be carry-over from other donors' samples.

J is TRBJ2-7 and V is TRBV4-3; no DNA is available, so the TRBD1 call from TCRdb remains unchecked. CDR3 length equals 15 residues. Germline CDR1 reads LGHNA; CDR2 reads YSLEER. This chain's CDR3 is CASSQGRDGFYEQYF.

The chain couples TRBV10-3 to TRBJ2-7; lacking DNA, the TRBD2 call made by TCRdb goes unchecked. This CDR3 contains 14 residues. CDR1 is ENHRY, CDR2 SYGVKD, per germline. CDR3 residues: CAAGTSGGSYEQYF.

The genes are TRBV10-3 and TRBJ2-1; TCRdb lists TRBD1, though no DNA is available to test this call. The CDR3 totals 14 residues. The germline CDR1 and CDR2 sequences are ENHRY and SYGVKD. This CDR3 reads CAISESGTGNEQFF.

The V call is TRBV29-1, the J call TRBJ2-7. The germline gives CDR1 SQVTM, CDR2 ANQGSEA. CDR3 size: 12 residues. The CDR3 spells CSVLTESYEQYF.

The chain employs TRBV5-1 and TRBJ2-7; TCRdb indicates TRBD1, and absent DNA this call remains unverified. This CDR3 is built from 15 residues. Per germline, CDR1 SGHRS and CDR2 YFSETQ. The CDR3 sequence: CASSPGTGYSYEQYF.

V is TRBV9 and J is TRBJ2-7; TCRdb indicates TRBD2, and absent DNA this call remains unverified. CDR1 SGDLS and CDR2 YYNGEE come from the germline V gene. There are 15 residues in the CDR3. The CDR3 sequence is CASSPSGSLPYEQYF.

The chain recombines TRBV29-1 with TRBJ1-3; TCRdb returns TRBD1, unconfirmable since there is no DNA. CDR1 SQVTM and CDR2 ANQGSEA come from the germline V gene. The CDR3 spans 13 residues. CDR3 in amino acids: CSVWTGEGNTIYF.

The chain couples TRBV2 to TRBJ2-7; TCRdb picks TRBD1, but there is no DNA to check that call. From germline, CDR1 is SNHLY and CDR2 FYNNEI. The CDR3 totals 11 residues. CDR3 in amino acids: CAGSGTGEQYF.

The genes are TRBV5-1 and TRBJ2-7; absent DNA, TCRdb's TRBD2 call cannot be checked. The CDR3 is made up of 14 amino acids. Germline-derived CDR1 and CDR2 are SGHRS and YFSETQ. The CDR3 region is CASSLAGLSYEQYF.

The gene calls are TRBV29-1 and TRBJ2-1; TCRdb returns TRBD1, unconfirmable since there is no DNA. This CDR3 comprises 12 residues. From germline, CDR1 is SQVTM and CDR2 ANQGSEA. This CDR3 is CSVLGAGGEQFF.

The CDR3 here is CASSSRGGYTGELFF. This chain joins TRBV9 and TRBJ2-2; TCRdb picks TRBD1, but there is no DNA to check that call. The CDR3 is 15 residues long. Germline values: CDR1 SGDLS, CDR2 YYNGEE.

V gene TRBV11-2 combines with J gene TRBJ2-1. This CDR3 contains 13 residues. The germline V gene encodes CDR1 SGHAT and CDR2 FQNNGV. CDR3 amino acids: CASSLVSLNEQFF.

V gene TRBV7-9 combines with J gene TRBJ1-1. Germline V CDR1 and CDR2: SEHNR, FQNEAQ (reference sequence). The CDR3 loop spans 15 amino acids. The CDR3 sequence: CASSLGEMVVTEAFF.

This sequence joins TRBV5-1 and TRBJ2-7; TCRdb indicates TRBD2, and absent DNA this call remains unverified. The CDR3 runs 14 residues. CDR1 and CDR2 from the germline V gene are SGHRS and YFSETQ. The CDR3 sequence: CASSPGQGLREQYF.

This CDR3 reads CASRSRAHSYNEQFF. This chain uses TRBV28 with TRBJ2-1; TCRdb designates TRBD1, a call that cannot be tested without DNA. The CDR3 contains 15 residues. The V gene's germline CDR1 is MDHEN and CDR2 SYDVKM. Supplemented by reference TRBV28 and TRBJ2-1, the full variable domain reads DVKVTQSSRYLVKRTGEKVFLECVQDMDHENMFWYRQDPGLGLRLIYFSYDVKMKEKGDIPEGYSVSREKKERFSLILESASTNQTSMYLCASRSRAHSYNEQFFGPGTRLTVL.

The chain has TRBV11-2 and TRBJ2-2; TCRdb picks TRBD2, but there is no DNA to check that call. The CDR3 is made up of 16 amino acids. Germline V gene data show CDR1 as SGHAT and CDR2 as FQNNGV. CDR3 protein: CASSLERTSPTGELFF.

CDR3 sequence reads: CASSSNQPQHF. V is TRBV12-3 or TRBV12-4 and J is TRBJ1-5. The CDR3 length is 11 residues.

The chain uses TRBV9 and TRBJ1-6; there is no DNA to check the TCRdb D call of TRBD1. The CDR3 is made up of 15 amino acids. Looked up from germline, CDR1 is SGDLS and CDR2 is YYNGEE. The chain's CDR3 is CASIDSGTGQFPLHF.

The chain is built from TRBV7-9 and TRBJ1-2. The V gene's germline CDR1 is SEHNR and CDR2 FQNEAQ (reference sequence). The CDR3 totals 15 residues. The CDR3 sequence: CASRTWRGAGYGYTF.

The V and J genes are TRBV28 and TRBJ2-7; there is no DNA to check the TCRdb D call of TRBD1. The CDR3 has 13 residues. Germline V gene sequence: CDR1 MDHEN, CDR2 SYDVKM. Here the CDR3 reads CASSSREVDEQYF.